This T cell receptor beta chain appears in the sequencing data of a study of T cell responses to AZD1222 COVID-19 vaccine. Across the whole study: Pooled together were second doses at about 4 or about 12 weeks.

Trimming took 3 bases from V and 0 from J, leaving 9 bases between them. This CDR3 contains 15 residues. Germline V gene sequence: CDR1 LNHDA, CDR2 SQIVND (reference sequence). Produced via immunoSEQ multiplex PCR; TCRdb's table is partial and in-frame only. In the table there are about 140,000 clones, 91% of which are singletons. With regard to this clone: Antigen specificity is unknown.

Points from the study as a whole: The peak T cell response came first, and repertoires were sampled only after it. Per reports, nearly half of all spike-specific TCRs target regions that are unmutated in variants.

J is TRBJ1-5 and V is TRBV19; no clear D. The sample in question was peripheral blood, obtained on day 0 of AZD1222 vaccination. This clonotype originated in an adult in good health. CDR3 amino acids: CASSIGQTSNQPQHF. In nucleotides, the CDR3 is TGTGCCAGTAGTATTGGTCAGACTAGCAATCAGCCCCAGCATTTT.